The 30 T cell receptor beta chains reported below all come from one sample, sequenced in a study of patients with pleural tuberculosis. TCRdb analysed the reads with MiXCR anew, one entry per CDR3 protein. The sample consists of approximately 53,000 distinct CDR3 sequences, about 6.8% of them appearing once. The receptors come from a human donor with pleural tuberculosis.

This clonotype was detected many times. The chain uses TRBV20-1 and TRBJ2-1; 13 bases align to TRBD2. There are 16 residues in the CDR3. The V gene end was trimmed by 0 bases and the J gene end by 5 bases; junction bases not matched to a gene: 4. Looked up from germline, CDR1 is DFQATT and CDR2 is SNEGSKA (reference sequence). CDR3 sequence (DNA): TGCAGTGCTAGAGACACTAGCGGGAGGGGAAACAATGAGCAGTTCTTC. It encodes CSARDTSGRGNNEQFF.

This clonotype was counted ten times or more. The V call is TRBV7-3, the J call TRBJ2-5, with unresolved D. The CDR3 covers 15 residues. Germline-derived CDR1 and CDR2 are SGHTA and FQGTGA. V lost 1 base, J lost 1 base, and 10 bases lay in between. The CDR3 is CASSLIRRSQETQYF. CDR3 coding DNA: TGTGCCAGCAGCTTAATACGGAGATCCCAAGAGACCCAGTACTTC.

This clonotype was observed at least ten times. The chain uses TRBV2 and TRBJ1-5; D not certain. The germline V gene has CDR1 SNHLY and CDR2 FYNNEI. The germline V and J ends were trimmed by 8 bases and 1 base, with 9 bases remaining between them. CDR3 size: 13 residues. DNA of the CDR3: TGTGCCAGCTCGATGAGAAGCAATCAGCCCCAGCATTTT. Translating it yields CASSMRSNQPQHF.

There are many counts of this clonotype. The chain couples TRBV11-1 to TRBJ2-1; D not certain. Trimming shortened V by 1 base and J by 6 bases, and 13 bases separated the two germline ends. This CDR3 spans 15 amino acids. Per the germline V gene, CDR1 is SGHAT and CDR2 is FQDESV (reference sequence). DNA for the CDR3: TGTGCCAGCAGCTTAGTGGATAGCAGCCTCAATGAGCAGTTCTTC. Translation gives CASSLVDSSLNEQFF.

The table lists this clonotype with a few counts. This chain uses TRBV29-1 with TRBJ1-1; tentatively, D is TRBD1 (6 bases). V lost 7 bases to trimming and J lost 0 bases, with 18 bases between them. Germline CDR1 and CDR2: SQVTM and ANQGSEA. The CDR3 has 15 amino acids. The CDR3 reads CSAVGVGALNTEAFF. The CDR3 nucleotides read TGCAGCGCCGTGGGCGTGGGGGCTTTGAACACTGAAGCTTTCTTT.

On this clonotype: This may stem from a read error, because a much larger clone lies one nucleotide away. V gene TRBV7-6 combines with J gene TRBJ2-1, with D hard to call. With 8 bases removed from V and 8 bases from J, the gap between germline ends came to 22 bases. Per the germline V gene, CDR1 is SGHVS and CDR2 is FNYEAQ. The length of the CDR3 is 15 residues. As DNA, the CDR3 is TGTGCCAGCTCGACTGAGACTTTACCGATGGATGAGCAGTTCTTC. Translating it yields CASSTETLPMDEQFF.

The table lists this clonotype with many counts. The V call is TRBV28, the J call TRBJ2-3, with D possibly being TRBD1 (6 bases). This CDR3 region has 14 residues. Germline V gives CDR1 MDHEN, CDR2 SYDVKM. V was clipped by 6 bases and J by 0 bases, with 10 bases between them. CDR3 nucleotides: TGTGCCAGCAGCGCGACAGGAAGCACAGATACGCAGTATTTT. This translates into CASSATGSTDTQYF.

This clonotype was recorded many times. This chain's CDR3 is CASSYSLRSSGNTIYF. CDR3 bases: TGTGCCAGCAGTTACAGTTTGCGGAGCTCTGGAAACACCATATATTTT. The rearrangement uses TRBV6-2 or TRBV6-3 and TRBJ1-3, with D unresolved. Germline CDR1 reads MNHEY; CDR2 reads SVGEGT. Deletions cut 2 bases from V and 0 bases from J, with 11 bases between. The CDR3 is 16 amino acids.

The table lists this clonotype with a few counts. The rearrangement joins TRBV30 to TRBJ2-3; no clear D gene. The ends were cut back, 5 bases at V and 5 bases at J, with 11 bases in the middle. Germline CDR1 GTSNPN, CDR2 SVGIG (reference sequence). CDR3 size: 12 residues. The CDR3 nucleotides are TGTGCCTGGTCCCAGTCCAGAGATACGCAGTATTTT. Translated, it gives CAWSQSRDTQYF.

This clonotype occurred many times. The chain joins TRBV11-2 to TRBJ1-5; D call uncertain. Germline V gives CDR1 SGHAT, CDR2 FQNNGV. CDR3 length: 14 residues. V lost 4 bases to trimming and J lost 0 bases, with 7 bases between them. The CDR3 DNA is TGTGCCAGCAGCTCCAATCTTAGCAATCAGCCCCAGCATTTT. Residues: CASSSNLSNQPQHF.

This clonotype has a count of ten or more. The chain combines TRBV27 with TRBJ2-3; D is undetermined. Per germline, CDR1 MNHEY and CDR2 SMNVEV (reference sequence). There are 12 residues in the CDR3. Trimming removed 5 bases at V and 5 bases at J, with 8 bases between. The CDR3 sequence: CASSRLGDTQYF. The CDR3 coding sequence is TGTGCCAGCAGTCGCCTGGGAGATACGCAGTATTTT.

At least ten counts were recorded for this clonotype. The chain recombines TRBV20-1 with TRBJ2-3, with TRBD1 matching over 8 bases. Per the germline V gene, CDR1 is DFQATT and CDR2 is SNEGSKA (reference sequence). V was clipped by 4 bases and J by 2 bases; unmatched bases: 2. This CDR3 contains 13 residues. The CDR3 DNA sequence: TGCAGTGCTAAGACAGGGGCCACAGATACGCAGTATTTT. Its protein product is CSAKTGATDTQYF.

This clonotype was detected a few times. V gene TRBV2 combines with J gene TRBJ2-2; D is ambiguous. Trimming stripped 10 bases from V and 4 bases from J, with 10 bases between. From germline, CDR1 is SNHLY and CDR2 FYNNEI. This CDR3 comprises 12 residues. CDR3 bases: TGTGCCATTCTACAGCGCACCGGGGAGCTGTTTTTT. Translated: CAILQRTGELFF. The full variable domain, completed using reference TRBV2 and TRBJ2-2, is EPEVTQTPSHQVTQMGQEVILRCVPISNHLYFYWYRQILGQKVEFLVSFYNNEISEKSEIFDDQFSVERPDGSNFTLKIRSTKLEDSAMYFCAILQRTGELFFGEGSRLTVL.

At least ten counts were recorded for this clonotype. The V gene is TRBV28, the J gene TRBJ2-3; D remains unclear. Germline V gene sequence: CDR1 MDHEN, CDR2 SYDVKM. Deletions cut 2 bases from V and 8 bases from J, with 8 bases between. This CDR3 comprises 12 residues. CDR3 in DNA: TGTGCCAGCAGTTTAGCCAGAGGTACGCAGTATTTT. Translation gives CASSLARGTQYF.

This clonotype was counted between two and nine times. The CDR3 sequence is CASSLGTGGSGNTIYF. The CDR3 DNA follows: TGCGCCAGCAGCCTAGGGACAGGAGGCTCTGGAAACACCATATATTTT. The J gene is TRBJ1-3, the V gene TRBV5-1; 8 nucleotides line up with TRBD1. The V segment lost 4 bases and the J segment 0 bases; nucleotides outside the gene matches: 6. The CDR3 is 16 residues long. Per germline, CDR1 SGHRS and CDR2 YFSETQ.

This clonotype was detected once. The junction and the germline gene differ at one end; a read error may be behind it. V gene TRBV11-1 combines with J gene TRBJ1-1, with D perhaps matching TRBD1 (6 bases). The CDR3 consists of 13 residues. Germline V CDR1 and CDR2: SGHAT, FQDESV (reference sequence). The CDR3 nucleotides read TGTGTCAGCTCGGGACATCTGAACACTGAAGCTTTCTTT. Its translation: CVSSGHLNTEAFF.

This clonotype was seen ten or more times. This chain links TRBV20-1 with TRBJ1-5, with D perhaps matching TRBD1 (5 bases). The CDR3 is made up of 15 amino acids. The V and J ends lost 3 bases and 7 bases respectively, with 19 bases between them. The germline V gene encodes CDR1 DFQATT and CDR2 SNEGSKA (reference sequence). The CDR3 sequence is CSASKTDGDGQPQHF. The CDR3 nucleotides are TGCAGTGCTAGCAAGACAGATGGGGACGGGCAGCCCCAGCATTTT.

The chain uses TRBV5-4 and TRBJ2-1, with 9 nucleotides matching TRBD1. V lost 0 bases and J lost 9; bases outside the gene matches: 4. Germline CDR1 is SGHNT and CDR2 is YYREEE (reference sequence). The CDR3 sequence is 14 residues long. The CDR3 loop reads CASSLGQGGTEQFF. CDR3 coding DNA: TGTGCCAGCAGCTTGGGACAGGGGGGCACTGAGCAGTTCTTC.

The chain carries TRBV13 and TRBJ2-1; D ambiguous. V gave up 1 base and J gave up 4 bases, with 11 bases separating them. The CDR3 totals 15 residues. CDR1 and CDR2 from the germline V gene are PRHDT and FYEKMQ (reference sequence). The CDR3 DNA reads TGTGCCAGCAGCTTAGATGCGGCCCAATACAATGAGCAGTTCTTC. Protein product: CASSLDAAQYNEQFF. The entire variable domain, with the rest obtained from reference TRBV13 and TRBJ2-1, is as follows: AAGVIQSPRHLIKEKRETATLKCYPIPRHDTVYWYQQGPGQDPQFLISFYEKMQSDKGSIPDRFSAQQFSDYHSELNMSSLELGDSALYFCASSLDAAQYNEQFFGPGTRLTVL.

The chain employs TRBV6-4 and TRBJ2-7; D call uncertain. CDR1 is MRHNA, CDR2 SNTAGT, per germline. The CDR3 is 16 amino acids. Trimming removed 3 bases at V and 7 bases at J, with 22 bases between. CDR3: CASSDPRRKRKGEQYF. In DNA, the CDR3 is TGTGCCAGCAGTGATCCGAGGCGAAAACGCAAGGGAGAGCAGTACTTC.

The chain recombines TRBV9 with TRBJ1-1; TRBD1 might be the D (6 bases). The CDR3 sequence is 15 residues long. Germline V gene lookup returns CDR1 SGDLS and CDR2 YYNGEE. Deletions cut 1 base from V and 3 bases from J, with 13 bases between. CDR3 nucleotide sequence: TGTGCCAGCAGCGTACCACAGGGACATGACACTGAAGCTTTCTTT. Translation gives CASSVPQGHDTEAFF.

The chain combines TRBV12-3 or TRBV12-4 with TRBJ2-5; possible D gene TRBD2, 7 bases. The CDR3 is made up of 14 amino acids. Between the trimmed V and J ends, which lost 6 bases and 5 bases, there was a span of 16 bases. The CDR3 DNA follows: TGTGCCAGCAGCCTAGGGGGGGCCTGGGAGACCCAGTACTTC. This codes for CASSLGGAWETQYF.

This clonotype turned up a few times. The chain is built from TRBV4-2 and TRBJ2-3; the D gene is possibly TRBD2 (5 bases). The V gene's germline CDR1 is LGHNA and CDR2 YNFKEQ. Trimming pared 4 bases from V and 4 bases from J, leaving 9 bases between. This CDR3 has 13 amino acids. This CDR3 is CASSPAGADTQYF. The CDR3 bases are TGTGCCAGCAGCCCCGCGGGCGCAGATACGCAGTATTTT.

This clonotype was seen many times. The chain recombines TRBV27 with TRBJ2-2, with a tentative D call TRBD2 (5 bases). CDR1 is MNHEY and CDR2 is SMNVEV in the germline V gene (reference sequence). The V gene lost 8 bases and the J gene lost 3 bases, with 16 bases spanning the gap. This CDR3 comprises 15 residues. The CDR3 bases are TGTGCCAGCTACCCAACCGGCGGGTACACCGGGGAGCTGTTTTTT. This sequence encodes CASYPTGGYTGELFF.

This clonotype was detected many times. The chain has TRBV28 and TRBJ1-2; perhaps TRBD1 as D (6 bases). Between the trimmed V and J ends, which lost 2 bases and 8 bases, there was a span of 15 bases. This CDR3 is 14 amino acids long. From germline, CDR1 is MDHEN and CDR2 SYDVKM. The CDR3 DNA follows: TGTGCCAGCAGTTTAGGGCAGGGGAGAGGCGGCTACACCTTC. Protein: CASSLGQGRGGYTF.

This clonotype was counted ten times or more. It may be a read error: a sequence one base away is much more abundant. The V gene is TRBV19, the J gene TRBJ2-2; 8 nucleotides match TRBD1. Per the germline V gene, CDR1 is LNHDA and CDR2 is SQIVND (reference sequence). CDR3 length equals 14 residues. For the CDR3, the DNA is TGTGCCAGTAGTAACAGGGGGAACGCCGGGGAGCTGTTTTTT. Its protein is CASSNRGNAGELFF.

This clonotype was found many times. This chain uses TRBV20-1 with TRBJ2-7; a possible D gene is TRBD1 (6 bases). CDR1 and CDR2 from the germline V gene are DFQATT and SNEGSKA (reference sequence). This CDR3 spans 13 amino acids. V dropped 5 bases and J dropped 3 bases, with 14 bases sitting between them. The CDR3 sequence is CSAQKTGRYEQYF. The CDR3 coding sequence is TGCAGTGCTCAGAAGACAGGCCGCTACGAGCAGTACTTC.

Points on this clonotype: It may be a read error: a sequence one base away is much more abundant. The chain's CDR3 is CASSSAASYNEQFF. CDR3 DNA: TGTGCCAGCAGCTCAGCAGCGTCCTACAATGAGCAGTTCTTC. V usage is TRBV7-1 and J usage is TRBJ2-1, with D unresolved. TRBV7-1 is assigned to the ORF class and has an uncertain function. With 0 bases removed from V and 1 base from J, the gap between germline ends came to 4 bases. The CDR3 covers 14 residues.

This clonotype was seen ten or more times. The V and J genes are TRBV6-1 and TRBJ2-5, with 7 bases identical to TRBD2. The V gene's germline CDR1 is MNHNS and CDR2 SASEGT. With 0 bases clipped from V and 5 bases from J, the junction kept 3 bases outside the gene matches. The CDR3 sequence is 14 residues long. The CDR3 spells CASSEAGGMETQYF. The CDR3 DNA sequence: TGTGCCAGCAGTGAAGCGGGGGGGATGGAGACCCAGTACTTC.

In its sample, this clonotype was seen many times. This chain connects TRBV10-3 to TRBJ1-1; TRBD1 agrees at 8 bases. The CDR3 has 14 residues. Germline CDR1 is ENHRY and CDR2 is SYGVKD. The V segment lost 8 bases and the J segment 5 bases; nucleotides outside the gene matches: 10. CDR3 region: CAIGRGQALTEAFF. Here the CDR3 DNA reads TGTGCCATCGGACGGGGACAGGCCTTGACTGAAGCTTTCTTT.